The entry that follows covers one T cell receptor beta chain sequence. The data originate from a study of blood T cell repertoires in COVID-19. Study-level information: Samples came from the United States, Italy and Spain, spanning acute and convalescent COVID-19. T cells, B-cell-depleted T cells, or PBMCs supplied cDNA or gDNA.

Methods used by the authors: Amplifying reference gene primers gave estimates of nucleated cell counts. The repertoire was sequenced with immunoSEQ multiplex PCR; TCRdb's copy has only in-frame clones and lacks some. V and J calls and clone size are copied from that table; D and trimming were computed from the DNA. The sample includes roughly 160,000 clones, more than 70% of them seen just once. Per germline, CDR1 SGHTA and CDR2 FQGTGA. This CDR3 region has 15 residues. Trimming at V came to 5 bases and at J to 8 bases, leaving 9 bases not matched to a gene. Sequenced: peripheral blood. The receptor was isolated from a man aged 45-65 years with active or convalescent COVID-19. This chain uses TRBV7-3 with TRBJ2-1; 10 positions match TRBD2. The CDR3 nucleotides are TGTGCCAGCAGCGGCACTAGCGGGATAGGAGATGAGCAGTTCTTC. Its protein product is CASSGTSGIGDEQFF.